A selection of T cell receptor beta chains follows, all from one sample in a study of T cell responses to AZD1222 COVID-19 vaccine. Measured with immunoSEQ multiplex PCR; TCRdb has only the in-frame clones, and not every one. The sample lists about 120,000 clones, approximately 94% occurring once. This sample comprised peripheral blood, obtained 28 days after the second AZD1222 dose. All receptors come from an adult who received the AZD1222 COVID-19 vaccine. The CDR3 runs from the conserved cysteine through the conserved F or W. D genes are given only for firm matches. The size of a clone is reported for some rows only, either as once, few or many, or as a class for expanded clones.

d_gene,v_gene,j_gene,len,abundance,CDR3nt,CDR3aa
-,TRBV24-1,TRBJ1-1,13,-,TGTGCCACCAGTGACTCTACAGGAAGAGGGGCTTTCTTT,CATSDSTGRGAFF
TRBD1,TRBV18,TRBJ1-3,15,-,TGTGCCAGCGGACGGGACAGTTACTCTGGAAACACCATATATTTT,CASGRDSYSGNTIYF
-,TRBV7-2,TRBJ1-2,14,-,TGTGCCAGCAGCTCCAACCGAGAAGTAGGCGGCTACACCTTC,CASSSNREVGGYTF
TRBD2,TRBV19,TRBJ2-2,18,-,TGTGCCACCCCTAAACGGGGGGTTAGCGAAGCGAACACCGGGGAGCTGTTTTTT,CATPKRGVSEANTGELFF
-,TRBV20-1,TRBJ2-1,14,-,TGCAGTGCTAGTCCTTGGGCAGACGGCAATGAGCAGTTCTTC,CSASPWADGNEQFF
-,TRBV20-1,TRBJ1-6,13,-,TGCAGTGCTAGTGTCGGGAGGGGTTCACCCCTCCACTTT,CSASVGRGSPLHF
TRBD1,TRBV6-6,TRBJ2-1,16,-,TGTGCCAGCAGTCCCAGGGGGACAGGGGGCGCCTATGAGCAGTTCTTC,CASSPRGTGGAYEQFF
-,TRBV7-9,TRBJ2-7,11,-,TGTGCCAGCAACTCTTCCTACGAGCAGTACTTC,CASNSSYEQYF
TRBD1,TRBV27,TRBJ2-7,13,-,TGTGCCAGCAGGGGGTGGGACAGGGACGAGCAGTACTTC,CASRGWDRDEQYF
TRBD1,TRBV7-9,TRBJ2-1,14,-,TGTGCCAGCAGCTTAGTAAGACAGGGAGCTGAGCAGTTCTTC,CASSLVRQGAEQFF
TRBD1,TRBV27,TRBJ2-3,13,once,TGTGCCAGCAAAAAGACAGGGACAGATACGCAGTATTTT,CASKKTGTDTQYF
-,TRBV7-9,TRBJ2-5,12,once,TGTGCCAGCAGCATGGGGTGGGAGACCCAGTACTTC,CASSMGWETQYF
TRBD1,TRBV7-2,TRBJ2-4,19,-,TGTGCCAGCAGCTTAAAATCCGGGACAGGGGCTCTAGCCAAAAACATTCAGTACTTC,CASSLKSGTGALAKNIQYF
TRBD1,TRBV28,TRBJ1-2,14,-,TGTGCCAGCAGTTTGACGACAGGGGGCTATGGCTACACCTTC,CASSLTTGGYGYTF
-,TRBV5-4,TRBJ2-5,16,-,TGTGCCAGCAGCTTGGGGTGGCAGGGGACCCAAGAGACCCAGTACTTC,CASSLGWQGTQETQYF
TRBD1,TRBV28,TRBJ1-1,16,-,TGTGCCAGTGAAAGAGGACAGGGACCTGTGAACACTGAAGCTTTCTTT,CASERGQGPVNTEAFF